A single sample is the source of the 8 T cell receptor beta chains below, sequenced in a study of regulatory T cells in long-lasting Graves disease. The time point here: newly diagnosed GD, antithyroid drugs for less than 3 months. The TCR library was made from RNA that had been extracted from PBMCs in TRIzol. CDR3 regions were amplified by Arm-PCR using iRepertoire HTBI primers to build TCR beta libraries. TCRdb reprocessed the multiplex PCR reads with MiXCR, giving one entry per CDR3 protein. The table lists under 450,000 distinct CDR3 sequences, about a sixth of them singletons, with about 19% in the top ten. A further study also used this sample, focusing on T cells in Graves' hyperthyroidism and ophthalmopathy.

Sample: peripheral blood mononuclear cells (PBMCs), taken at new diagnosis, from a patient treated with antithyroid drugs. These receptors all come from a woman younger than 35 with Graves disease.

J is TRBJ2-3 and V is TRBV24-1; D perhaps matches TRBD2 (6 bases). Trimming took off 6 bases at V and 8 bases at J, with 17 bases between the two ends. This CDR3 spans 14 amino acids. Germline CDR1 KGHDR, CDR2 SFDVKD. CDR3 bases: TGTGCCACCAGTCGCGGGACGAACAAGGGTACGCAGTATTTT. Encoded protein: CATSRGTNKGTQYF.

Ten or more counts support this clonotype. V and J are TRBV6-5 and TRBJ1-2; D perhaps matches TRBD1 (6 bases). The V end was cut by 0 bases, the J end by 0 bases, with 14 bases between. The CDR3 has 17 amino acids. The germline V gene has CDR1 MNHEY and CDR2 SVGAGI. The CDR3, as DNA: TGTGCCAGCAGTTACTCGATGCGGGGGGCGCCTAACTATGGCTACACCTTC. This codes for CASSYSMRGAPNYGYTF.

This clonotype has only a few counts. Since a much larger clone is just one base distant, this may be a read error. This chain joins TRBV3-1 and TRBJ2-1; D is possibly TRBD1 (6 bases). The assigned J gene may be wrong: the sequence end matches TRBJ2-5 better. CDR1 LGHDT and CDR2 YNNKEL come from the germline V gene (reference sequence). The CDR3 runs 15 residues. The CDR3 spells CASNQVNRVWETQYF. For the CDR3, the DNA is TGTGCCAGCAACCAAGTCAACAGGGTGTGGGAGACCCAGTACTTC.

The CDR3 loop is CAWRDRPDTEAFF. The CDR3 bases are TGTGCCTGGAGGGATCGACCGGACACTGAAGCTTTCTTT. The chain links TRBV30 to TRBJ1-1, with D unresolved. Germline lookup yields CDR1 GTSNPN and CDR2 SVGIG (reference sequence). The length of the CDR3 is 13 residues. V was clipped by 3 bases and J by 3 bases, with 11 bases between them.

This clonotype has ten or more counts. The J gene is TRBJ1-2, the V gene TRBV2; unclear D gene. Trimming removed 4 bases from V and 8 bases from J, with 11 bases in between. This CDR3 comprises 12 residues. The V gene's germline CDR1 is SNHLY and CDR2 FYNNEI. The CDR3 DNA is TGTGCCAGCAGTGTAGATACTGGGGGCTACACCTTC. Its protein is CASSVDTGGYTF. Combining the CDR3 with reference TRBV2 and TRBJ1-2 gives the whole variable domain EPEVTQTPSHQVTQMGQEVILRCVPISNHLYFYWYRQILGQKVEFLVSFYNNEISEKSEIFDDQFSVERPDGSNFTLKIRSTKLEDSAMYFCASSVDTGGYTFGSGTRLTVV.

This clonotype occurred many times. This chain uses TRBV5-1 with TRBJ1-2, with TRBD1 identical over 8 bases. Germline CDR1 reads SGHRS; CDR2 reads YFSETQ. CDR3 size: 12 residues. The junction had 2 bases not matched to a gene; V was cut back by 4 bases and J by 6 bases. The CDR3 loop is CASSIQGDGYTF. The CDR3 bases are TGCGCCAGCAGCATACAGGGGGATGGCTACACCTTC.

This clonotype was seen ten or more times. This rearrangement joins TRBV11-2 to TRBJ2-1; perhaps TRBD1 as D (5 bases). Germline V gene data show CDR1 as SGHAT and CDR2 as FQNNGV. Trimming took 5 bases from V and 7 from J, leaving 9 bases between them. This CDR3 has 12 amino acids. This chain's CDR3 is CASSRQLNEQFF. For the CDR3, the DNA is TGTGCCAGCAGCCGACAGCTTAATGAGCAGTTCTTC.

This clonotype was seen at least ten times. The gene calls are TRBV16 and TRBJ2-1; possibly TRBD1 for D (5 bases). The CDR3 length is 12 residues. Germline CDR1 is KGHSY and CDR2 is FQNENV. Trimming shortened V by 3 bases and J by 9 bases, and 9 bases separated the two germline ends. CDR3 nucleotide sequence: TGTGCCAGCAGCCATGGTCAGGGTGAGCAGTTCTTC. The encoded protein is CASSHGQGEQFF.